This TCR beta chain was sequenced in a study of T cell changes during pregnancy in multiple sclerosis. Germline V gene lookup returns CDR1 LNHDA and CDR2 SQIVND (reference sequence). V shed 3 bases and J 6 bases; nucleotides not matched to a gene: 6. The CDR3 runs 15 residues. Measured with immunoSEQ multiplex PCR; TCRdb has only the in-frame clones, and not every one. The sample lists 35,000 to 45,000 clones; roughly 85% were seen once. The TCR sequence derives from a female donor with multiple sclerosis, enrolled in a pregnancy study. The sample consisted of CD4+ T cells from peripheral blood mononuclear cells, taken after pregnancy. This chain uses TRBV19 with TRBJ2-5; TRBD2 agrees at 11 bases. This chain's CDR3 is CASSIHSGGAKTQYF. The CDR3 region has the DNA TGTGCCAGTAGTATCCATAGCGGGGGGGCAAAGACCCAGTACTTC.